Given below is one TCR beta chain in context. TCRdb re-called clones from the PCR reads using MiXCR. The table shows 30,000 to 40,000 clones, with roughly a sixth occurring only once. These data belong to a study of metastatic and nonmetastatic thyroid tumors. Overall study context: Repertoires were compared across blood and tumor or nodule tissue from malignant and benign thyroid patients.

Before thyroid surgery, none of the patients had received any treatment. The CDR3 loop spans 15 amino acids. Trimming took off 4 bases at V and 1 base at J, with 14 bases between the two ends. Looked up from germline, CDR1 is LGHDT and CDR2 is YNNKEL (reference sequence). This clonotype was sampled from a male donor with papillary thyroid cancer or a benign thyroid nodule (not recorded which). Some clones in this sample may be carry-over from other donors' samples. The chain carries TRBV3-1 and TRBJ2-7; D gene unclear. The sequenced sample was blood. As DNA, the CDR3 is TGTGCCAGCAGCCCTAGGCCGGTTCAGTCCTACGAGCAGTACTTC. Protein: CASSPRPVQSYEQYF.